This T cell receptor (beta chain) stems from a study of T-cell reconstitution after alpha-beta-depleted transplantation in children. Findings and limits, study-wide: T-cell counts and diversity at one year post-transplant came mainly from newly produced T cells. At day 60, the high TCRbeta diversity found in some patients originated from recipient T cells and thymic progenitors that had survived. Several hundred expanded graft clones reportedly were the source of alpha-beta T cells about two months after transplant.

A note on this clonotype: Its antigen is not known.

Unique molecular identifiers were used in preparing the TCRbeta library. Via MiXCR, TCRdb re-called the PCR reads, giving one row per CDR3 protein. The repertoire holds fewer than 500,000 distinct CDR3 sequences, with roughly two fifths as singletons. Trimming pared 5 bases from V and 4 bases from J, leaving 15 bases between. The CDR3 consists of 15 residues. Per the germline V gene, CDR1 is SEHNR and CDR2 is FQNEAQ (reference sequence). This clonotype was sampled from a girl aged 2 to 10 with aplastic anemia, due to receive a stem cell transplant. This specimen consisted of PBMCs, obtained before TCRalphabeta/CD19-depleted stem cell transplant. This sequence joins TRBV7-9 and TRBJ1-5; the D gene is possibly TRBD1 (6 bases). The CDR3 DNA reads as TGTGCCAGCAGCCGAGCTACAGGGAAGAATCAGCCCCAGCATTTT. It yields the protein CASSRATGKNQPQHF.